One and the same sample provided the 2 T cell receptor beta chains below, sequenced in a study of beta chain features in type 1 diabetes. These receptors' targets are unknown. The isolated RNA, all of it, was reverse transcribed, so expressed TCRB transcripts were what got sequenced. Profiled with immunoSEQ multiplex PCR; TCRdb holds only in-frame clones, not every one. Among about 340,000 clones listed, around 9.7% were seen once. Whole-study findings and limits: When Type 1 diabetes patients were examined, their TCRB CDR3s proved moderately but significantly shorter in all four CD4+ subsets.

Sequencing input: central memory CD4+ T cells from blood. All receptors come from a man aged 25-45 years with type 1 diabetes.

V is TRBV9 and J is TRBJ1-2; 7 bases fit TRBD1. V shed 3 bases and J 2 bases; nucleotides not matched to a gene: 1. This CDR3 contains 13 residues. Germline V lookup: CDR1 SGDLS, CDR2 YYNGEE. CDR3 residues: CASSGQGNYGYTF. For the CDR3, the DNA is TGTGCCAGCAGCGGACAGGGCAACTATGGCTACACCTTC.

This clone was recorded many times. The chain carries TRBV29-1 and TRBJ2-3; 7 bases align to TRBD1. Germline assignment: CDR1 SQVTM and CDR2 ANQGSEA. After removal of 6 bases from V and 2 bases from J, the junction contained 5 bases not matched to a gene. This CDR3 contains 13 residues. The CDR3 reads CSVDRVYTDTQYF. The CDR3 nucleotides read TGCAGCGTCGACAGGGTCTACACAGATACGCAGTATTTT.